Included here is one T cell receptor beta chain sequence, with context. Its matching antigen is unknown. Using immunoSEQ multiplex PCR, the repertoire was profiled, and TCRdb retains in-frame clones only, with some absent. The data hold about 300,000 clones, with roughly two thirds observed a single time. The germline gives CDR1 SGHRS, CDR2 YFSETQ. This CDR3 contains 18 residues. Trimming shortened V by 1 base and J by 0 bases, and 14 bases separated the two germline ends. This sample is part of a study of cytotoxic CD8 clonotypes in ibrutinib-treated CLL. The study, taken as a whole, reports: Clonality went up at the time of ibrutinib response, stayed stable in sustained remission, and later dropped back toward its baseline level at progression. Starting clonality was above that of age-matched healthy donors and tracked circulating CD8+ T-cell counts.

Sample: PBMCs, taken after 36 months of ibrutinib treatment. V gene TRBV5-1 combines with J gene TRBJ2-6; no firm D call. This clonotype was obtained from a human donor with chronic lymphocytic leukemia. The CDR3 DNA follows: TGCGCCAGCAGCTTGTTTCAGGCCAGTCTCTCTGGGGCCAACGTCCTGACTTTC. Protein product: CASSLFQASLSGANVLTF.